Given below is one TCR beta chain in context. Its antigen is not known. Clones were read by immunoSEQ multiplex PCR, and TCRdb kept only the in-frame ones, dropping some. The sample carries about 80,000 clones, 70% to 90% recorded once. This sample is drawn from a study of OX40 agonist ivuxolimab in advanced cancers. Overall study context: The drug used for patients, ivuxolimab, was an agonistic anti-OX40 (CD134) antibody.

Regarding the study as a whole: At 0.1 to 3.0 mg/kg, CD4+ and CD8+ blood T cells expanded clonally by week 6. Patients who responded partially at 0.1-3.0 mg/kg showed clonal expansion ranking among the lowest.

CDR1 is MNHNS and CDR2 is SASEGT in the germline V gene. CDR3 length equals 14 residues. The V gene end was trimmed by 6 bases and the J gene end by 2 bases; junction bases not matched to a gene: 5. With baseline, cycle 4 day 1, and cycle 7 day 1 as timepoints, blood was sampled. V is TRBV6-1 and J is TRBJ2-3; TRBD1 matches 7 bases. This clonotype originated in an adult with an advanced solid tumor such as melanoma, head and neck, liver or kidney cancer. The sequencing used CD4+ or CD8+ T cells sorted from blood, collected in a trial of the OX40 agonist ivuxolimab. This chain's CDR3 is CASRTGATTDTQYF. CDR3 in DNA: TGTGCCAGCAGAACAGGGGCTACCACAGATACGCAGTATTTT.